This TCR beta chain originates from a study of blood T cell repertoires in COVID-19. Overall study context: Acute-phase and convalescent COVID-19 samples originated in the United States, Italy and Spain. Sources were T cells, B-cell-depleted T cells, or PBMCs; the material itself was cDNA or gDNA.

Original handling: Estimation of nucleated cell counts was performed using reference gene primer amplification. Profiling relied on immunoSEQ multiplex PCR, and the TCRdb table lists in-frame clones only, not all of them. From that table come the V and J calls and clone size; the DNA was used to work out D and trimming. In the table there are 110,000 or so clones, around 85% of which are singletons. The CDR3 runs 13 residues. Germline-derived CDR1 and CDR2 are SGHRS and YFSETQ. The V end was cut by 5 bases, the J end by 1 base, with 9 bases between. Worth noting for this clone: Other DNA sequences in this specimen translate into the identical CDR3.

The Seattle site enrolled patients during active infection and followed them longitudinally. The chain is built from TRBV5-1 and TRBJ1-1; maybe TRBD1 (5 bases). The sample was peripheral blood. This TCR was recovered from an older woman with COVID-19, enrolled during active disease. The CDR3 sequence: CASSLTGNTEAFF. The DNA of the CDR3 is TGCGCCAGCAGTTTAACAGGGAACACTGAAGCTTTCTTT.